This entry lists 21 T cell receptor beta chains sequenced from one sample in a study of T cells after yellow fever vaccination. TCRdb used MiXCR to reprocess the 5' RACE reads, holding one entry per CDR3 protein. The sample contains 150,000 to 200,000 distinct CDR3 sequences, 9.3% of which appear only once. Sequences were derived from CD8+ T cells sorted from PBMCs, sampled 45 days after the yellow fever booster vaccination. The receptors shown here come from a man between 18 and 35 years old who received the YFV17D yellow fever vaccine.

Many counts were recorded for this clonotype. CDR3 sequence: CSVALRDGQQFF. The DNA of the CDR3 is TGCAGCGTTGCCCTCCGGGATGGTCAGCAGTTCTTC. The chain uses TRBV29-1 and TRBJ2-1; TRBD2 is a possible D gene (5 bases). Trimming cost V 4 bases and J 11 bases, with 15 bases left between them. The germline gives CDR1 SQVTM, CDR2 ANQGSEA. This CDR3 is 12 amino acids long.

This sequence joins TRBV7-9 and TRBJ2-1, with 13 bases that match TRBD2. Germline V gene data show CDR1 as SEHNR and CDR2 as FQNEAQ (reference sequence). The ends lost 5 bases at V and 4 bases at J; junction bases unmatched: 5. The CDR3 is 16 residues long. The CDR3 DNA sequence: TGTGCCAGCAGCCGACGGACTAGCGGGAGATACAATGAGCAGTTCTTC. It codes for CASSRRTSGRYNEQFF.

In this sample, this clonotype turned up a few times. V and J are TRBV15 and TRBJ2-5; the match to TRBD2 covers 8 bases. Germline loops: CDR1 LNHNV, CDR2 YYDKDF (reference sequence). V dropped 4 bases and J dropped 4; count of bases not matched to a gene: 5. The length of the CDR3 is 14 residues. CDR3 sequence: CATSIKRGRETQYF. As DNA, the CDR3 is TGTGCCACCAGCATCAAGCGGGGGCGAGAGACCCAGTACTTC.

This clonotype was seen a few times. The V call is TRBV11-2, the J call TRBJ2-5; 14 bases fit TRBD2. Germline CDR1 SGHAT, CDR2 FQNNGV. The CDR3 runs 20 residues. After removal of 6 bases from V and 2 bases from J, the junction contained 17 bases not matched to a gene. CDR3 in DNA: TGTGCCAGCAGTTGGGGTTGGGCCGGGACTAGCGGGAGACTTCAAGAGACCCAGTACTTC. Amino acid sequence: CASSWGWAGTSGRLQETQYF.

The sample holds a few counts of this clonotype. This chain uses TRBV5-1 with TRBJ1-1, with D perhaps TRBD1 (6 bases). This CDR3 region has 17 residues. Trimming took off 0 bases at V and 1 base at J, with 16 bases between the two ends. The V gene's germline CDR1 is SGHRS and CDR2 YFSETQ. The CDR3 nucleotides read TGCGCCAGCAGCTTGGTCCCAGGGGCCACGGGGAACACTGAAGCTTTCTTT. Translating it yields CASSLVPGATGNTEAFF.

This clonotype was counted ten times or more. This chain links TRBV20-1 with TRBJ2-7; 9 bases match TRBD1. Germline CDR1 and CDR2: DFQATT and SNEGSKA (reference sequence). The CDR3 contains 12 residues. Trimming removed 6 bases from V and 1 base from J; junction bases left unmatched: 1. Here the CDR3 reads CSAGTGSYEQYF. DNA for the CDR3: TGCAGTGCCGGGACAGGGTCCTACGAGCAGTACTTC.

This clonotype was counted only a few times. V usage is TRBV7-3 and J usage is TRBJ1-1, with TRBD1 matching 7 bases. V shed 3 bases, J shed 11 bases, and the junction held 12 bases outside the gene matches. CDR3 length: 14 residues. Germline CDR1 SGHTA, CDR2 FQGTGA. The CDR3 here is CASSLTGTGEAAFF. CDR3 nucleotides: TGTGCCAGCAGCTTGACAGGGACGGGGGAGGCCGCTTTCTTT. The whole variable domain, filled in from reference TRBV7-3 and TRBJ1-1, reads GAGVSQTPSNKVTEKGKYVELRCDPISGHTALYWYRQSLGQGPEFLIYFQGTGAADDSGLPNDRFFAVRPEGSVSTLKIQRTERGDSAVYLCASSLTGTGEAAFFGQGTRLTVV.

This clonotype was observed a handful of times. V and J are TRBV29-1 and TRBJ2-4; a possible D gene is TRBD2 (7 bases). This CDR3 is 17 amino acids long. Germline V gene sequence: CDR1 SQVTM, CDR2 ANQGSEA. The V end lost 4 bases, the J end lost 0 bases, and 19 bases lay between the germline ends. CDR3 residues: CSVAGYGGALAKNIQYF. The DNA for the CDR3 is TGCAGCGTTGCGGGTTATGGGGGGGCTCTAGCCAAAAACATTCAGTACTTC.

This clonotype was observed a few times. The chain employs TRBV5-6 and TRBJ1-2, with D possibly TRBD1 on 6 matching bases. Trimming removed 4 bases from V and 4 bases from J, with 17 bases in between. CDR3 length equals 15 residues. Germline values: CDR1 SGHDT, CDR2 YYEEEE. The CDR3 spells CASSARGDRPYGYTF. CDR3 sequence (DNA): TGTGCCAGCAGCGCACGGGGCGACAGGCCCTATGGCTACACCTTC.

This clonotype was found a few times. The chain joins TRBV12-3 or TRBV12-4 to TRBJ2-3, with TRBD2 matching 8 bases. This CDR3 comprises 15 residues. J lost 4 bases, V lost 7 bases, and 10 bases had no gene match. The CDR3 DNA reads TGTGCCAGCACCCCCCCCGAGCGGGGGCCAGATACGCAGTATTTT. Amino acids: CASTPPERGPDTQYF.

CDR3 sequence (DNA): TGTGCCAGCAGTGCCCGACTAGCGGGGGGGCATGAGCAGTTCTTC. Protein sequence: CASSARLAGGHEQFF. The chain recombines TRBV6-1 with TRBJ2-1; TRBD2 aligns across 14 bases. This CDR3 is 15 amino acids long. The germline V gene has CDR1 MNHNS and CDR2 SASEGT. V was clipped by 4 bases and J by 8 bases; unmatched bases: 4.

This clonotype turned up a few times. The chain joins TRBV20-1 to TRBJ2-7; TRBD2 might be the D (6 bases). Per the germline V gene, CDR1 is DFQATT and CDR2 is SNEGSKA (reference sequence). V was cut by 1 base and J by 2 bases, with 9 bases left in between. The CDR3 runs 13 residues. The CDR3 is CSARVGGTYEQYF. The CDR3 DNA reads TGCAGTGCTAGAGTTGGAGGGACCTACGAGCAGTACTTC.

This clonotype occurred many times. The DNA for the CDR3 is TGTGCCAGCAGCTTATATCAACTTATCGGGAATGAGCAGTTCTTC. Translation: CASSLYQLIGNEQFF. V is TRBV7-8 and J is TRBJ2-1; unclear D gene. Trimming removed 2 bases at V and 7 bases at J, with 15 bases between. The CDR3 is 15 amino acids. The germline V gene has CDR1 SGHVS and CDR2 FQNEAQ.

The rearrangement links TRBV20-1 to TRBJ1-1, with D perhaps matching TRBD1 (5 bases). Trimming removed 0 bases at V and 5 bases at J, with 13 bases between. CDR3 length: 14 residues. CDR1 is DFQATT, CDR2 SNEGSKA, per germline (reference sequence). CDR3 coding DNA: TGCAGTGCTAGAGAGGGACCGGGGGGAACTGAAGCTTTCTTT. Protein: CSAREGPGGTEAFF.

There are a few counts of this clonotype. This CDR3 reads CASSHLGTDDGELFF. CDR3 sequence (DNA): TGCGCCAGCAGCCACTTGGGGACAGATGACGGGGAGCTGTTTTTT. The chain combines TRBV4-1 with TRBJ2-2; TRBD1 agrees at 7 bases. CDR1 and CDR2 from the germline V gene are MGHRA and YSYEKL. The trim removed 3 bases at V and 7 bases at J, leaving 8 bases unmatched. This CDR3 comprises 15 residues.

This clonotype was counted between two and nine times. V and J are TRBV5-6 and TRBJ2-1, with unresolved D. CDR1 is SGHDT and CDR2 is YYEEEE in the germline V gene. Trimming pared 3 bases from V and 3 bases from J, leaving 4 bases between. This CDR3 spans 12 amino acids. The CDR3 DNA is TGTGCCAGCAGCTCACTCTACAATGAGCAGTTCTTC. It translates to CASSSLYNEQFF.

V and J are TRBV7-9 and TRBJ2-1, with 15 positions matching TRBD2. V lost 5 bases to trimming and J lost 3 bases; unmatched junction nucleotides: 8. The CDR3 is 18 amino acids. CDR1 is SEHNR and CDR2 is FQNEAQ in the germline V gene (reference sequence). CDR3 in DNA: TGTGCCAGCAGCCCCGGGACTAGCGGGGGGTCCCTCTACAATGAGCAGTTCTTC. Amino acids: CASSPGTSGGSLYNEQFF.

This clonotype was detected only a few times. CDR3 nucleotides: TGTGCCACCAGTAGTGGCGGGAATTCAGGAGAAGGCTACACCTTC. This encodes CATSSGGNSGEGYTF. The V gene is TRBV15, the J gene TRBJ1-2; no firm D call. This CDR3 region has 15 residues. Germline V CDR1 and CDR2: LNHNV, YYDKDF (reference sequence). The germline V and J ends were trimmed by 6 bases and 8 bases, with 22 bases remaining between them. The whole variable domain, filled in from reference TRBV15 and TRBJ1-2, reads DAMVIQNPRYQVTQFGKPVTLSCSQTLNHNVMYWYQQKSSQAPKLLFHYYDKDFNNEADTPDNFQSRRPNTSFCFLDIRSPGLGDTAMYLCATSSGGNSGEGYTFGSGTRLTVV.

This clonotype was detected only a few times. This sequence joins TRBV7-8 and TRBJ2-2; the match to TRBD1 covers 9 bases. V trimming: 4 bases; J trimming: 5 bases; junction bases outside the gene matches: 14. This CDR3 is 18 amino acids long. Germline V CDR1 and CDR2: SGHVS, FQNEAQ. The CDR3 sequence: CASSSPRQGGFETGELFF. The CDR3 DNA reads as TGTGCCAGCAGCTCCCCCCGACAGGGGGGCTTTGAAACCGGGGAGCTGTTTTTT.

V and J are TRBV27 and TRBJ1-1, with 10 nucleotides matching TRBD1. V lost 6 bases, J lost 2 bases, and 12 bases stayed unmatched. CDR1 is MNHEY and CDR2 is SMNVEV in the germline V gene (reference sequence). The CDR3 runs 17 residues. The CDR3 loop is CASRRTGTGVFNTEAFF. CDR3 sequence (DNA): TGTGCCAGCAGGAGAACCGGGACAGGGGTTTTCAACACTGAAGCTTTCTTT.

This clonotype was observed a handful of times. This chain joins TRBV20-1 and TRBJ1-2; D is possibly TRBD1 (5 bases). The ends were cut back, 5 bases at V and 9 bases at J, with 10 bases in the middle. CDR1 and CDR2 from the germline V gene are DFQATT and SNEGSKA (reference sequence). The CDR3 totals 10 residues. The DNA of the CDR3 is TGCAGTGCTGGGAAGGGGCGCTACACCTTC. This encodes CSAGKGRYTF.